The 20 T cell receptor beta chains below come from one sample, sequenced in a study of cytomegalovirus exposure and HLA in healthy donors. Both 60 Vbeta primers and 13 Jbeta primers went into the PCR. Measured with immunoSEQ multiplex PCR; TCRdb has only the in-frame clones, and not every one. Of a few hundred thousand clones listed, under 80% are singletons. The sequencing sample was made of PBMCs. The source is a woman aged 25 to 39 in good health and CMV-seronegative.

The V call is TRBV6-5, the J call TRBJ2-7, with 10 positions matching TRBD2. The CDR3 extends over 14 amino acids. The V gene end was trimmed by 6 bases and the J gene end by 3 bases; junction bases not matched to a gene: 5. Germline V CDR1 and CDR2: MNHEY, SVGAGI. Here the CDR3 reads CASRRTSGNYEQYF. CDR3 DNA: TGTGCCAGCAGAAGAACTAGCGGGAACTACGAGCAGTACTTC.

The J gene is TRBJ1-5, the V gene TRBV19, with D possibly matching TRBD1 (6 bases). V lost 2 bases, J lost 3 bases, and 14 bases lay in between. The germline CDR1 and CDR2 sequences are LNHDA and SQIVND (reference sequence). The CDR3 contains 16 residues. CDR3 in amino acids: CASSIKGRGNNQPQHF. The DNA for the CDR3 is TGTGCCAGTAGTATAAAGGGCAGGGGAAACAATCAGCCCCAGCATTTT.

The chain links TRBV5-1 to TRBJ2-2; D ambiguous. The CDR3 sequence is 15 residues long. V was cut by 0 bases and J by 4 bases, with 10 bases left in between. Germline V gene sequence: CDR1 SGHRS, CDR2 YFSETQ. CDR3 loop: CASSLAQARTGELFF. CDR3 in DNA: TGCGCCAGCAGCTTGGCCCAGGCACGCACCGGGGAGCTGTTTTTT.

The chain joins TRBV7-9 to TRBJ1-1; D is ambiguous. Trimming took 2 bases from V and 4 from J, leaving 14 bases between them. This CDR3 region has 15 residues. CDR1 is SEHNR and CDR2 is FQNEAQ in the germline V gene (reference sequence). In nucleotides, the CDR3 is TGTGCCAGCAGCTTATATCGCGAGGGAAGCACTGAAGCTTTCTTT. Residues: CASSLYREGSTEAFF.

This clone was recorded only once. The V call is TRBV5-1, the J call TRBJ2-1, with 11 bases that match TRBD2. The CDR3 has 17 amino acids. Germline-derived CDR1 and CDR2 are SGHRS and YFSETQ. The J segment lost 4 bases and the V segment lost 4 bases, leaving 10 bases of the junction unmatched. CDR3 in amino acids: CASSPEASGRIYNEQFF. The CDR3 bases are TGCGCCAGCAGCCCGGAGGCTAGCGGGAGGATATACAATGAGCAGTTCTTC.

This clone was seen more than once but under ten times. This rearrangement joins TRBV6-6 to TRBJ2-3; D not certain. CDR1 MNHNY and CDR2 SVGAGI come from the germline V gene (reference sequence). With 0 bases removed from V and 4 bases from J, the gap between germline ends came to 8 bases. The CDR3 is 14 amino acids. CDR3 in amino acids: CASSYSNVADTQYF. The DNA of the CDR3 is TGTGCCAGCAGTTACTCGAACGTAGCAGATACGCAGTATTTT.

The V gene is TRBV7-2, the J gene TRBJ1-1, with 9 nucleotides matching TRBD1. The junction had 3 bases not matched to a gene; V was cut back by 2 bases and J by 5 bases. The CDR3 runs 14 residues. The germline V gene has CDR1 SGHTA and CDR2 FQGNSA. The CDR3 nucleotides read TGTGCCAGCAGCTTAACAGGGGGCTGGACTGAAGCTTTCTTT. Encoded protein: CASSLTGGWTEAFF.

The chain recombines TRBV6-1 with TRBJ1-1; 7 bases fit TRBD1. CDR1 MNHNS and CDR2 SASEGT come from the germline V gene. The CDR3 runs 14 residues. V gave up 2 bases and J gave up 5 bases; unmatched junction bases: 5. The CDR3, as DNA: TGTGCCAGCAGTGAATTGGAGGGGGCAACTGAAGCTTTCTTT. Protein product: CASSELEGATEAFF.

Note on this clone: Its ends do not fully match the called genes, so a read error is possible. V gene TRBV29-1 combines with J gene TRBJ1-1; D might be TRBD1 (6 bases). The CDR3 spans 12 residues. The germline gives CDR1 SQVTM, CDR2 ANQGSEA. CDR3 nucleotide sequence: TGCCGCGTCACCCAGGCGGGGGGCGTAACTTTCTTT. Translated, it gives CRVTQAGGVTFF.

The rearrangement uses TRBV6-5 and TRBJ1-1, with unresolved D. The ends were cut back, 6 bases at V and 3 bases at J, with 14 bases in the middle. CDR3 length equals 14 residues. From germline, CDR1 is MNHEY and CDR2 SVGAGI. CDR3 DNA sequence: TGTGCCAGCAGCTCTGCGAGGTCCGACACTGAAGCTTTCTTT. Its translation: CASSSARSDTEAFF.

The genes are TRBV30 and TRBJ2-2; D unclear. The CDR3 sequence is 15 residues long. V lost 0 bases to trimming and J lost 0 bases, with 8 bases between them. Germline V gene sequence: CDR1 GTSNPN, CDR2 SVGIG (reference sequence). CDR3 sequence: CAWSVQTANTGELFF. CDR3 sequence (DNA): TGTGCCTGGAGTGTACAAACAGCGAACACCGGGGAGCTGTTTTTT.

The CDR3 DNA is TGTGCCAGCTCACCACCTGGGAGTATCGGGGGAGATTCACCCCTCCACTTT. Translating gives CASSPPGSIGGDSPLHF. The rearrangement joins TRBV18 to TRBJ1-6, with D tentatively TRBD1 (5 bases). Trimming took 0 bases from V and 8 from J, leaving 17 bases between them. Looked up from germline, CDR1 is KGHSH and CDR2 is LQKENI. CDR3 length equals 17 residues.

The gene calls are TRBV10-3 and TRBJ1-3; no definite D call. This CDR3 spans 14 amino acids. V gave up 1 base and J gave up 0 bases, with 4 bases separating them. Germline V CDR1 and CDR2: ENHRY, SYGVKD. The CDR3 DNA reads TGTGCCATCAGTGAGTACAGCTCTGGAAACACCATATATTTT. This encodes CAISEYSSGNTIYF.

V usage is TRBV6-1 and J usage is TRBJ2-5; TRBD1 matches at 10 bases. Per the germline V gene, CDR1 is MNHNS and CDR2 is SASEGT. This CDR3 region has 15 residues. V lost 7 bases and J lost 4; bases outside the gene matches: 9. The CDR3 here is CASIPPGTGVETQYF. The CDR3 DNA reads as TGTGCCAGCATTCCTCCGGGGACAGGGGTAGAGACCCAGTACTTC.

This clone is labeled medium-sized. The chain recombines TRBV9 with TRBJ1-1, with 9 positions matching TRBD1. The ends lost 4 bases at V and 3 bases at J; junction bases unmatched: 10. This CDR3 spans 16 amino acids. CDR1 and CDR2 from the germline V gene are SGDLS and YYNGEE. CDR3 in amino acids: CASSSGQGGGDTEAFF. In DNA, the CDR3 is TGTGCCAGCAGCTCGGGACAGGGTGGGGGAGACACTGAAGCTTTCTTT.

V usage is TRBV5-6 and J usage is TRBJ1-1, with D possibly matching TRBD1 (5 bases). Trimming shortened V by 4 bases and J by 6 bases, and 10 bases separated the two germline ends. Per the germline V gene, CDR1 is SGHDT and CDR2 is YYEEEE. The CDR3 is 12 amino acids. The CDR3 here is CASSPGGAEAFF. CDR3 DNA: TGTGCCAGCAGCCCCGGAGGGGCTGAAGCTTTCTTT. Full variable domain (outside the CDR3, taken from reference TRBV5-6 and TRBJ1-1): DAGVTQSPTHLIKTRGQQVTLRCSPKSGHDTVSWYQQALGQGPQFIFQYYEEEERQRGNFPDRFSGHQFPNYSSELNVNALLLGDSALYLCASSPGGAEAFFGQGTRLTVV.

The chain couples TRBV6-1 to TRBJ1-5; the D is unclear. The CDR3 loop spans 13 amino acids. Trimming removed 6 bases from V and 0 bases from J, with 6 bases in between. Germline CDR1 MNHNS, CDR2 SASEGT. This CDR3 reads CASSVYSNQPQHF. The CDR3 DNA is TGTGCCAGCAGCGTCTATAGCAATCAGCCCCAGCATTTT.

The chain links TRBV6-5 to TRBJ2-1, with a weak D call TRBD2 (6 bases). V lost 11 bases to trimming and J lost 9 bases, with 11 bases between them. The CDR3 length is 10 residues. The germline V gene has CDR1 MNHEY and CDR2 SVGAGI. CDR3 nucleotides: TGTGCCGCCCGGAGGGGTGAGCAGTTCTTC. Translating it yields CAARRGEQFF.

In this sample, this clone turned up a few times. Here the CDR3 DNA reads TGTGCCAGCAGCAGTCGCGGTTTATATAATGAAAAACTGTTTTTT. Encoded protein: CASSSRGLYNEKLFF. The rearrangement uses TRBV9 and TRBJ1-4, with D unresolved. CDR3 length: 15 residues. Trimming stripped 4 bases from V and 4 bases from J, with 14 bases between. Germline assignment: CDR1 SGDLS and CDR2 YYNGEE.

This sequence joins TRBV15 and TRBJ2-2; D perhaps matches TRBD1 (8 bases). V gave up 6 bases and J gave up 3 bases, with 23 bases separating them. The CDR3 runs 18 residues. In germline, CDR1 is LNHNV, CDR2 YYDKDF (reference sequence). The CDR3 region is CATSGRGDTGGYTGELFF. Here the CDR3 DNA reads TGTGCCACCAGTGGGAGGGGCGACACAGGGGGGTACACCGGGGAGCTGTTTTTT.